The clone carrying this T cell receptor (beta chain) has only one observation. V was shortened by 0 bases and J by 8 bases, with 13 bases between the two germline ends. Germline V lookup: CDR1 ENHRY, CDR2 SYGVKD. CDR3 size: 14 residues. The entry originates in a study of T cell changes during pregnancy in multiple sclerosis. The data were produced by immunoSEQ multiplex PCR, yet TCRdb's version contains in-frame clones alone and is incomplete. Counted here are more than 90,000 clones, about 94% occurring once; the ten biggest clones make up less than 2%. The specimen was peripheral blood, collected in the third trimester of pregnancy. The chain combines TRBV10-3 with TRBJ1-2; perhaps TRBD1 as D (6 bases). The TCR was taken from a female donor with multiple sclerosis, enrolled in a pregnancy study. Here the CDR3 DNA reads TGTGCCATCAGTGAGTCGGGGGCACCGTCCGGCTACACCTTC. This encodes CAISESGAPSGYTF.